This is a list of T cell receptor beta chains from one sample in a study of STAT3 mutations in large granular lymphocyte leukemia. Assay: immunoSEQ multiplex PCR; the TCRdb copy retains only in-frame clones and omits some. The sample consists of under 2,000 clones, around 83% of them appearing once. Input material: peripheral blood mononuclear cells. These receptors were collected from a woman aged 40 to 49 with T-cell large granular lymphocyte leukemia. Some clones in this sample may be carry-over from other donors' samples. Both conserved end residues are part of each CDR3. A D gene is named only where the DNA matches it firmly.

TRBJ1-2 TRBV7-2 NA CASSLYAGASYGYTF TGTGCCAGCAGCTTATACGCAGGCGCCTCCTATGGCTACACCTTC
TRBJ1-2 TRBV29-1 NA CSVDMLHTTGGYTF TGCAGCGTTGACATGCTACACACCACGGGAGGCTACACCTTC
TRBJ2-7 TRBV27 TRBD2 CASSMTSRFYEQYF TGTGCCAGCAGTATGACTAGCAGGTTCTACGAGCAGTACTTC
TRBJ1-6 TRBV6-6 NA CASSYMQSSYNSPLHF TGTGCCAGCAGTTACATGCAGAGCTCCTATAATTCACCCCTCCACTTT
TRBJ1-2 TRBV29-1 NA CSVRRGFPYGYTF TGCAGCGTCCGCAGGGGCTTTCCCTATGGCTACACCTTC
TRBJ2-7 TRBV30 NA CAWGFGFEQYF TGTGCCTGGGGATTTGGGTTCGAGCAGTACTTC
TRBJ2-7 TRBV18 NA CASSPGQGGGEQYF TGTGCCAGCTCACCGGGGCAGGGAGGCGGTGAGCAGTACTTC
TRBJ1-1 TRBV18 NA CASSPKGLQGTEAFF TGTGCCAGCTCCCCCAAGGGCCTCCAGGGAACTGAAGCTTTCTTT
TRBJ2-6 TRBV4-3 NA CASSQDGTTGANVLTF TGCGCCAGCAGCCAAGATGGGACAACTGGGGCCAACGTCCTGACTTTC
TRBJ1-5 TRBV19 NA CASSTQGSGNQPQHF TGTGCCAGTAGTACGCAGGGCAGTGGCAATCAGCCCCAGCATTTT
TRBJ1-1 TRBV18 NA CASRFGENTEAFF TGTGCCAGCCGCTTCGGCGAGAACACTGAAGCTTTCTTT